Below, 10 T cell receptor beta chains from the same sample are listed, as sequenced in a study of blood T cell repertoires in COVID-19. Repertoires were generated with immunoSEQ multiplex PCR, while TCRdb's copy carries only in-frame clones and drops some. The sample has 250,000 to 300,000 clones, roughly 91% seen once. The material sequenced was PBMCs or T cells enriched from blood (not recorded which). These receptors all stem from a woman aged 55-70 years in a cohort exposed to, infected with or recovered from COVID-19 (not recorded which).

This chain uses TRBV6-5 with TRBJ1-2, with 9 bases aligning to TRBD1. The CDR3 is 14 residues long. V lost 5 bases, J lost 2 bases, and 3 bases stayed unmatched. Germline CDR1 is MNHEY and CDR2 is SVGAGI. CDR3 DNA sequence: TGTGCCAGCAGTAGGACAGGGGACAACTATGGCTACACCTTC. This gives the protein CASSRTGDNYGYTF.

The V gene is TRBV25-1, the J gene TRBJ2-5, with 7 bases aligning to TRBD1. V lost 6 bases and J lost 4; bases outside the gene matches: 5. This CDR3 has 13 residues. Per the germline V gene, CDR1 is MGHDK and CDR2 is SYGVNS. CDR3 bases: TGTGCCAGCAGCCGACAGGGTGTAGAGACCCAGTACTTC. The encoded protein is CASSRQGVETQYF.

This clone has a single count. V and J are TRBV7-3 and TRBJ2-5; D remains ambiguous. Deletions cut 5 bases from V and 2 bases from J, with 9 bases between. Germline CDR1 and CDR2: SGHTA and FQGTGA. The CDR3 is 13 amino acids. As DNA, the CDR3 is TGTGCCAGCAGCCAGACTCGTCAAGAGACCCAGTACTTC. Its protein product is CASSQTRQETQYF.

In its sample, this clone was seen once. The DNA for the CDR3 is TGTGCCAGTAGTATAGTGACTAGCGGGAGCAAGAATGAGCAGTTCTTC. Amino acids: CASSIVTSGSKNEQFF. The genes are TRBV19 and TRBJ2-1, with 12 bases lining up with TRBD2. V lost 1 base, J lost 7 bases, and 5 bases stayed unmatched. Germline CDR1 and CDR2: LNHDA and SQIVND (reference sequence). The CDR3 loop spans 16 amino acids.

CDR3 amino acids: CASSLVSGLLFF. CDR3 in DNA: TGTGCCAGCAGCTTAGTTTCAGGGTTGCTGTTTTTT. The chain joins TRBV7-8 to TRBJ1-4, with TRBD1 as a possible D gene (5 bases). Germline CDR1 reads SGHVS; CDR2 reads FQNEAQ. This CDR3 contains 12 residues. Trimming took 1 base from V and 14 from J, leaving 11 bases between them.

This chain connects TRBV18 to TRBJ1-2, with TRBD1 identical over 9 bases. V trimming: 3 bases; J trimming: 2 bases; junction bases outside the gene matches: 4. CDR3 length: 15 residues. Germline V gene lookup returns CDR1 KGHSH and CDR2 LQKENI. The CDR3 loop is CASSPWGTGNYGYTF. CDR3 nucleotides: TGTGCCAGCTCACCGTGGGGGACAGGGAACTATGGCTACACCTTC.

The chain couples TRBV13 to TRBJ2-1, with 8 bases fitting TRBD1. Germline V gene lookup returns CDR1 PRHDT and CDR2 FYEKMQ (reference sequence). The V gene end was trimmed by 4 bases and the J gene end by 3 bases; junction bases not matched to a gene: 8. The CDR3 spans 16 residues. The CDR3 loop reads CASSSLQGDYYNEQFF. DNA of the CDR3: TGTGCCAGCAGCTCGCTACAGGGGGATTACTACAATGAGCAGTTCTTC.

This clone is a singleton in its sample. One end of the junction varies from germline; a read error may be responsible. The V and J genes are TRBV7-7 and TRBJ1-5; 10 positions agree with TRBD1. Germline V gene data show CDR1 as SSHAT and CDR2 as FNYEAQ (reference sequence). The CDR3 extends over 15 amino acids. The CDR3 reads CASSPLGTGDQPQHF. The CDR3 DNA reads as TGTGCTAGCAGCCCCTTAGGGACAGGGGATCAGCCCCAGCATTTT. Drawing the rest from reference TRBV7-7 and TRBJ1-5, the complete variable domain is GAGVSQSPRYKVTKRGQDVTLRCDPISSHATLYWYQQALGQGPEFLTYFNYEAQPDKSGLPSDRFSAERPEGSISTLTIQRTEQRDSAMYRCASSPLGTGDQPQHFGDGTRLSIL.

The chain employs TRBV27 and TRBJ2-7; D perhaps matches TRBD2 (6 bases). Per the germline V gene, CDR1 is MNHEY and CDR2 is SMNVEV (reference sequence). V was trimmed by 8 bases and J by 3 bases, leaving 23 bases between them. The CDR3 is 16 residues long. CDR3 sequence reads: CASAGTAGTDYYEQYF. In DNA, the CDR3 is TGTGCCAGCGCCGGAACGGCTGGGACTGACTACTACGAGCAGTACTTC.

This sequence joins TRBV11-2 and TRBJ1-2; D call uncertain. V was pared by 5 bases and J by 4 bases, with 8 bases between. This CDR3 is 12 amino acids long. The V gene's germline CDR1 is SGHAT and CDR2 FQNNGV. CDR3 amino acids: CASSVAGYGYTF. The CDR3 region has the DNA TGTGCCAGCAGCGTTGCAGGCTATGGCTACACCTTC.